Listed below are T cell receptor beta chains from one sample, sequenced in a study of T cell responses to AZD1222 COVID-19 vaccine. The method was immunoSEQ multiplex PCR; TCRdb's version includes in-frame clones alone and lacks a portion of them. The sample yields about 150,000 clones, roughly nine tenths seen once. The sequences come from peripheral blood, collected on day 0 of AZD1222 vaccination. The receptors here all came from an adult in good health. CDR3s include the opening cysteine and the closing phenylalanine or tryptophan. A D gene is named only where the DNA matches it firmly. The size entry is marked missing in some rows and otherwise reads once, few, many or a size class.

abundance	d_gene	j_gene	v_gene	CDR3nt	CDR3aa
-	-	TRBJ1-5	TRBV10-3	TGTGCCATCAGTGTTGCGGGGGATGCTCAGCCCCAGCATTTT	CAISVAGDAQPQHF
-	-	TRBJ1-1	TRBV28	TGTGCCAGCAGTTCTTCAGGGTCTGTGAACACTGAAGCTTTCTTT	CASSSSGSVNTEAFF
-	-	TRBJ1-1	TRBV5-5	TGTGCCAGCCCTGAAGCTTTCTTT	CASPEAFF
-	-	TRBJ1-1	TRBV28	TGTGCCAGCAGTTCAGGACGGGGCATGAACACTGAAGCTTTCTTT	CASSSGRGMNTEAFF
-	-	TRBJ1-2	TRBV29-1	TGCAGCGTTGAATGGCCTCGATATGGCTACACCTTC	CSVEWPRYGYTF
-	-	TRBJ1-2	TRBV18	TGTGCCAGCTCACCTACTAGCTATGGCTACACCTTC	CASSPTSYGYTF
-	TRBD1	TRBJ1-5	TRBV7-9	TGTGCCAGCAGCCGGGACAGCTACAATCAGCCCCAGCATTTT	CASSRDSYNQPQHF
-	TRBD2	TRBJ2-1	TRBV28	TGTGCCAGCAGTTTATGGCGGGAGGTAGACAATGAGCAGTTCTTC	CASSLWREVDNEQFF
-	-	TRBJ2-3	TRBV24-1	TGTGCCACCAGTGGTCGGGTCCTAGGAGATACGCAGTATTTT	CATSGRVLGDTQYF
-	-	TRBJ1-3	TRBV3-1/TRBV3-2	TGTGCCAGCAGCCAAAATCCCAAAGGTTACAGGGTCTCTGGAAACACCATATATTTT	CASSQNPKGYRVSGNTIYF
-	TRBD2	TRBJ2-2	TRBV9	TGTGCCAGCAGTGAATCGGGACTAGACACCGGGGAGCTGTTTTTT	CASSESGLDTGELFF
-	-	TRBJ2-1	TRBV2	TGTGCCAGCAGTTCTGGGGTCTACAATGAGCAGTTCTTC	CASSSGVYNEQFF
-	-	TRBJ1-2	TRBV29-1	TGCAGCGTTGGGGCAGGGTTTGGCTACACCTTC	CSVGAGFGYTF
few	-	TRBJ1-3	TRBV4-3	TGCGCCAGCAGCCAAGATTGGGCCAGCTCTGGAAACACCATATATTTT	CASSQDWASSGNTIYF
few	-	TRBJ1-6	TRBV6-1	TGTGCCAGCAGTGAACGCCGACAGGATAGCTCCTATAATTCACCCCTCCACTTT	CASSERRQDSSYNSPLHF
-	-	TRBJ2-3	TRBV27	TGTGCCAGCAGTTTAGAGGGCTTAGGCACAGATACGCAGTATTTT	CASSLEGLGTDTQYF
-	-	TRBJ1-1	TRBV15	TGTGCCACCAGCCCGCGTCGGGGGACTGAAGCTTTCTTT	CATSPRRGTEAFF
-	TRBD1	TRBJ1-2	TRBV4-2	TGTGCCAGCAGCCAAGAAGAAACAGGGGTGGGTGGCTACACCTTC	CASSQEETGVGGYTF
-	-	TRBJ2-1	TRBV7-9	TGTGCCAGCAGCGGCTTCAGCTCCGAGTACAATGAGCAGTTCTTC	CASSGFSSEYNEQFF
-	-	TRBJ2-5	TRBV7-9	TGTGCCAGCAGCAACAATTATGGGATACAAGAGACCCAGTACTTC	CASSNNYGIQETQYF
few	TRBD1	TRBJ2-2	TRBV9	TGTGCCAGCAGCTCGACAGGGGTGAACACCGGGGAGCTGTTTTTT	CASSSTGVNTGELFF
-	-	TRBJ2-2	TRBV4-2	TGTGCCAGCAGCCAAGATGGTACCTTACATAGTGGGGAGCTGTTTTTT	CASSQDGTLHSGELFF
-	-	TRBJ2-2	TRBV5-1	TGCGCCAGCAGCTTGGGAGGTCGACTCATCACCGGGGAGCTGTTTTTT	CASSLGGRLITGELFF
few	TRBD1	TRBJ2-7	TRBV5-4	TGTGCCAGCAGCTTGCCGGACAGGGGGCATCACGAGCAGTACTTC	CASSLPDRGHHEQYF
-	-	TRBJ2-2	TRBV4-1	TGCGCCAGCAGCCAAGTTCCAGGGAGCAACACCGGGGAGCTGTTTTTT	CASSQVPGSNTGELFF
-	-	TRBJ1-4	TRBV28	TGTGCCAGCAGTTTATTTTGGGGGGCGCAGGCTAATGAAAAACTGTTTTTT	CASSLFWGAQANEKLFF
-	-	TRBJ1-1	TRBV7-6	TGTGCCAGCAGCCAACAGTATACTACAGGCGGGGGCACTGAAGCTTTCTTT	CASSQQYTTGGGTEAFF
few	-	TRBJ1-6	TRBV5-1	TGCGCCAGCAGCTATGGCTCGCGGACAGAACATTCACCCCTCCACTTT	CASSYGSRTEHSPLHF
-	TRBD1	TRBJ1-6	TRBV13	TGTGCCAGCAGCTCTCGACAGGGTATGAGTTCACCCCTCCACTTT	CASSSRQGMSSPLHF
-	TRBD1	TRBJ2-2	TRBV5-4	TGTGCCAGCAGCTTGGCCGGGACAGGCAGGGGGAACACCGGGGAGCTGTTTTTT	CASSLAGTGRGNTGELFF
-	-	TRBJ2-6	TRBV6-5	TGTGCCAGCCGTTCGCCTGGGGCCAACGTCCTGACTTTC	CASRSPGANVLTF
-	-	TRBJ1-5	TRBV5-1	TGCGCCAGCAGACCGGAGGCCAGGGAAAATCAGCCCCAGCATTTT	CASRPEARENQPQHF
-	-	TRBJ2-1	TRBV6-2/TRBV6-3	TGTGCCAGCAGTTACCTCCGGGTGTGGAATGAGCAGTTCTTC	CASSYLRVWNEQFF
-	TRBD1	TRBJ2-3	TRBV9	TGTGCCAGCAGCGCTGGGTCCCGGGACAGGGAAGTAATTCTCAGCACAGATACGCAGTATTTT	CASSAGSRDREVILSTDTQYF
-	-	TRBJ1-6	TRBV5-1	TGCGCCAGCAGCGTCGGGACACGAGATTCACCCCTCCACTTT	CASSVGTRDSPLHF
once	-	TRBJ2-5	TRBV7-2	TGTGCCAGCAGCTCGCAGGGACTGGAAGAGACCCAGTACTTC	CASSSQGLEETQYF
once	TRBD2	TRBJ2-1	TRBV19	TGTGCCAGCTCGGGGGGAGCGTACAATGAGCAGTTCTTC	CASSGGAYNEQFF
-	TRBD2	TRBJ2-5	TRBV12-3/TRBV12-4	TGTGCCAGCAGTTTACTAGCGGGAGAGACCCAGTACTTC	CASSLLAGETQYF
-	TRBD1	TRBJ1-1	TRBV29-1	TGCAGCGTGGAACAGGGGGCCGGCACTGAAGCTTTCTTT	CSVEQGAGTEAFF
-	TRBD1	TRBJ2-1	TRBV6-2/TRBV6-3	TGTGCCAGCAGTTACTCACTAGACAGGGGAAAGCCCAATGAGCAGTTCTTC	CASSYSLDRGKPNEQFF
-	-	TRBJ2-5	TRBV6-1	TGTGCCAGCAGTGAACTAGGGGAGACCCAGTACTTC	CASSELGETQYF
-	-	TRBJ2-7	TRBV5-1	TGCGCCAGCAGCTTGGGGCGGGACAACACCTACGAGCAGTACTTC	CASSLGRDNTYEQYF
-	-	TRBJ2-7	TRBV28	TGTGCCAGCAGCCGCAACTCCTACGAGCAGTACTTC	CASSRNSYEQYF
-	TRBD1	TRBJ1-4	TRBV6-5	TGTGCCAGCAGTAAGGGACAGGGGACTAATGAAAAACTGTTTTTT	CASSKGQGTNEKLFF
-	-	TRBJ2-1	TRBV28	TGTGCCAGCAGTTTGTTCGGGGCGGCGTACAATGAGCAGTTCTTC	CASSLFGAAYNEQFF
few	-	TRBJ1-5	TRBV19	TGTGCCAGTAGTACCGGGACAATTGGCAATCAGCCCCAGCATTTT	CASSTGTIGNQPQHF
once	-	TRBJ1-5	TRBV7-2	TGTGCCAGCAGCCCCCCCGGCAAGAATAATCAGCCCCAGCATTTT	CASSPPGKNNQPQHF
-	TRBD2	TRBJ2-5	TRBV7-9	TGTGCCAGCAGCCCCTTAGCGGGAGGGTTGGAGACCCAGTACTTC	CASSPLAGGLETQYF
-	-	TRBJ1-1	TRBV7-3	TGTGCCAGCAGCTTGACAGGCGAGGGCACTTTCGTCACTGAAGCTTTCTTT	CASSLTGEGTFVTEAFF
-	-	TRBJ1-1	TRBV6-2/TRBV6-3	TGTGCCAGCAGTTACCCCTCCAGGGGAGGGACGAACACTGAAGCTTTCTTT	CASSYPSRGGTNTEAFF
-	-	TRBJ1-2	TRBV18	TGTGCCAGCTCACCATCCGAGGGGGTTAACTATGGCTACACCTTC	CASSPSEGVNYGYTF
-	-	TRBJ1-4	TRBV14	TGTGCCAGCAGCCAGACGGGAGGGCGCAGTAATGAAAAACTGTTTTTT	CASSQTGGRSNEKLFF
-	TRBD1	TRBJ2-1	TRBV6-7	TGTGCCAGCAATAACCGGGACAGGGGGCCCAATGAGCAGTTCTTC	CASNNRDRGPNEQFF
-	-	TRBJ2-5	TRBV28	TGTGCCAGCTCCATTGGGGGGAATGTTTTACAAGAGACCCAGTACTTC	CASSIGGNVLQETQYF
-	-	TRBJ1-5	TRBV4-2	TGTGCCAGCAGCCAAGAAGGGGACAATCAGCCCCAGCATTTT	CASSQEGDNQPQHF